A single sample is the source of the 7 T cell receptor beta chains below, sequenced in a study of OX40 agonist ivuxolimab in advanced cancers. Method: immunoSEQ multiplex PCR; TCRdb's copy keeps in-frame clones and lacks some. The sample lists tens of thousands of clones; almost 90% were seen once. The sample here was CD4+ or CD8+ T cells sorted from blood, taken in a trial of the OX40 agonist ivuxolimab. The receptors were gathered from an adult with an advanced solid tumor such as melanoma, head and neck, liver or kidney cancer.

The genes are TRBV9 and TRBJ2-3; D possibly matches TRBD1 or TRBD2 (6 bases each). Per the germline V gene, CDR1 is SGDLS and CDR2 is YYNGEE. The CDR3 is 15 amino acids. Trimming pared 4 bases from V and 0 bases from J, leaving 12 bases between. The CDR3 DNA follows: TGTGCCAGCAGCCGTGGGGGGCGTAGCACAGATACGCAGTATTTT. It translates to CASSRGGRSTDTQYF.

This chain links TRBV5-5 with TRBJ2-3, with D uncertain. Trimming removed 1 base at V and 1 base at J, with 10 bases between. CDR1 is SGHKS and CDR2 is YYEKEE in the germline V gene (reference sequence). The CDR3 consists of 15 residues. The CDR3 DNA sequence: TGTGCCAGCAGCTTGAACGGCGCCGGCACAGATACGCAGTATTTT. It specifies CASSLNGAGTDTQYF.

The V call is TRBV6-5, the J call TRBJ1-1, with D uncertain. The germline V gene has CDR1 MNHEY and CDR2 SVGAGI. V lost 2 bases and J lost 1, with 5 bases in between. The CDR3 runs 13 residues. The CDR3 spells CASSYGENTEAFF. CDR3 coding DNA: TGTGCCAGCAGTTACGGGGAGAACACTGAAGCTTTCTTT.

CDR3 residues: CASSFAQGSYGYTF. The CDR3 DNA is TGCGCCAGCAGCTTTGCACAGGGGAGCTATGGCTACACCTTC. This chain joins TRBV5-1 and TRBJ1-2; 7 positions agree with TRBD1. V was clipped by 2 bases and J by 4 bases; unmatched bases: 5. CDR1 is SGHRS and CDR2 is YFSETQ in the germline V gene. This CDR3 region has 14 residues.

This chain connects TRBV7-8 to TRBJ2-7, with D perhaps matching TRBD2 (5 bases). V lost 2 bases and J 2 bases, leaving 7 bases between the germline ends. The germline CDR1 and CDR2 sequences are SGHVS and FQNEAQ. The CDR3 contains 13 residues. The CDR3, as DNA: TGTGCCAGCAGCTTATCTAGCACCTACGAGCAGTACTTC. Its translation is CASSLSSTYEQYF. Full variable domain (rest looked up from reference TRBV7-8 and TRBJ2-7): GAGVSQSPRYKVAKRGQDVALRCDPISGHVSLFWYQQALGQGPEFLTYFQNEAQLDKSGLPSDRFFAERPEGSVSTLKIQRTQQEDSAVYLCASSLSSTYEQYFGPGTRLTVT.

V is TRBV2 and J is TRBJ1-5; D unclear. The V end lost 3 bases, the J end lost 5 bases, and 8 bases lay between the germline ends. The V gene's germline CDR1 is SNHLY and CDR2 FYNNEI. The CDR3 contains 13 residues. DNA of the CDR3: TGTGCCAGCAGTGATAGGACGGATCAGCCCCAGCATTTT. It is translated as CASSDRTDQPQHF.

In its sample, this clone was seen a few times. The CDR3 sequence is CAWSVLKNTEAFF. The CDR3 coding sequence is TGTGCCTGGAGTGTACTAAAGAACACTGAAGCTTTCTTT. V and J are TRBV30 and TRBJ1-1; D is uncertain. The CDR3 runs 13 residues. Trimming left V 0 bases short and J 1 base short, with 6 bases between. Germline V gene lookup returns CDR1 GTSNPN and CDR2 SVGIG (reference sequence).